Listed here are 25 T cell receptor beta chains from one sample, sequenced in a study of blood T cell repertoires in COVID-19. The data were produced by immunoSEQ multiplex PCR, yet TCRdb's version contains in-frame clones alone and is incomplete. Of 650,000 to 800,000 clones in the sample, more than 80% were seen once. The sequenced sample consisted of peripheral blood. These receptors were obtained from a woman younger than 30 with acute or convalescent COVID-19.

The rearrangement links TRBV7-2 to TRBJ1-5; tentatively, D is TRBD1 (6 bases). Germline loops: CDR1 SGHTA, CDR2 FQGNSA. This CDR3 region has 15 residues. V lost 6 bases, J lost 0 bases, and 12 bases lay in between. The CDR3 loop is CASRWGPYSNQPQHF. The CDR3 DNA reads TGTGCCAGCAGATGGGGGCCTTATAGCAATCAGCCCCAGCATTTT.

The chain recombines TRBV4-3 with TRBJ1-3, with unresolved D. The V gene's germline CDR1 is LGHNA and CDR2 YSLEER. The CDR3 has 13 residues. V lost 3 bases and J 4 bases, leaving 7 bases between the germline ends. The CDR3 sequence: CASSHPEGNTIYF. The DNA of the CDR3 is TGCGCCAGCAGCCACCCAGAAGGAAACACCATATATTTT.

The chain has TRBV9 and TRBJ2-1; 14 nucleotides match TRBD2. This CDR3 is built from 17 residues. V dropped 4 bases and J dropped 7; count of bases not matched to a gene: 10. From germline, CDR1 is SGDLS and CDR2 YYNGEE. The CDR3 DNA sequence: TGTGCCAGCAGCTCTACCCGACTAGCGGGGGGGCTAAATGAGCAGTTCTTC. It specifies CASSSTRLAGGLNEQFF.

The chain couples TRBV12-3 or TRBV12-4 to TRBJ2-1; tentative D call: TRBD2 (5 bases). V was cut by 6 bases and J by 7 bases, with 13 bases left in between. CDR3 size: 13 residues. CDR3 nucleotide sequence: TGTGCCAGCAGCACGACTAACGGTAATGAGCAGTTCTTC. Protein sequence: CASSTTNGNEQFF.

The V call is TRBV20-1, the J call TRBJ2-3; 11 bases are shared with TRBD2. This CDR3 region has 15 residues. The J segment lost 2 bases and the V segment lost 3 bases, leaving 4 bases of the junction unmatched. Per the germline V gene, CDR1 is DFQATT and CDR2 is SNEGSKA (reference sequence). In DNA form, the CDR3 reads TGCAGTGCTAGTAGACTAGCGGGGATCACAGATACGCAGTATTTT. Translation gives CSASRLAGITDTQYF.

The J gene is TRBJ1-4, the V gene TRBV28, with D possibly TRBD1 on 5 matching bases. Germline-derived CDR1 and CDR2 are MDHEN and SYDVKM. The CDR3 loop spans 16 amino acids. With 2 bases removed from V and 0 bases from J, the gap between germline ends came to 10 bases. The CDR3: CASSLRQITTNEKLFF. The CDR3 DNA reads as TGTGCCAGCAGTTTACGACAGATTACAACTAATGAAAAACTGTTTTTT.

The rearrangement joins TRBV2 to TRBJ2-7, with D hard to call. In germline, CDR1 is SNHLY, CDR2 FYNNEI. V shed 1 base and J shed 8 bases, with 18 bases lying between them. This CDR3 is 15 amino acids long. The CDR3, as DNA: TGTGCCAGCAGTGAAGATCAGGCCCGGTTTTGGAAGCAGTACTTC. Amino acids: CASSEDQARFWKQYF.

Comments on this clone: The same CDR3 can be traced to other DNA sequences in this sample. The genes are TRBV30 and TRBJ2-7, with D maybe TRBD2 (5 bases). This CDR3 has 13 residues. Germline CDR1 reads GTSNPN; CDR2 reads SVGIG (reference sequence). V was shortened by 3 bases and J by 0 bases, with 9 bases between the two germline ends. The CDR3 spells CAWSTGISYEQYF. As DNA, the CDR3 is TGTGCCTGGAGCACCGGGATCTCCTACGAGCAGTACTTC.

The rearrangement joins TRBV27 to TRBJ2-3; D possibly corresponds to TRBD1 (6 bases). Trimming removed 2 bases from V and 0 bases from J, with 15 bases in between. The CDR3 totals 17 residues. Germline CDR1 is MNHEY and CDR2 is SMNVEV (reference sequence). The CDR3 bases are TGTGCCAGCAGTTTACCCCGGGACACTTCTAGCACAGATACGCAGTATTTT. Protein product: CASSLPRDTSSTDTQYF.

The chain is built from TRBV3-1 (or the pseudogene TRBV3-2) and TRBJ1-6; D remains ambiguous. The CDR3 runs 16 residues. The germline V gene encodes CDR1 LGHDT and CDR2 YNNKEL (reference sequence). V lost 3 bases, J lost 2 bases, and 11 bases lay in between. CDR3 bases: TGTGCCAGCAGCCATGGAGGGAGTCCCTATAATTCACCCCTCCACTTT. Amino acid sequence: CASSHGGSPYNSPLHF.

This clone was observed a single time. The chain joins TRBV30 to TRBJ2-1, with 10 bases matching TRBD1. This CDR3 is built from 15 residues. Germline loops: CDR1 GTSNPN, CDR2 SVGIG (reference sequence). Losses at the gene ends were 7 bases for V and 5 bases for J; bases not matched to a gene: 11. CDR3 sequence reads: CAFDQGTGVHNEQFF. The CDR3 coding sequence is TGTGCCTTTGACCAAGGGACAGGGGTTCACAATGAGCAGTTCTTC.

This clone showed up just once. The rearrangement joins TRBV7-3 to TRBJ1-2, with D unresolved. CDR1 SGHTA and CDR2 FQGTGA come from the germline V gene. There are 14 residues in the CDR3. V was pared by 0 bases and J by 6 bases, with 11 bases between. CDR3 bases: TGTGCCAGCAGCTTAACGGCTCACGGGGATGGCTACACCTTC. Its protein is CASSLTAHGDGYTF.

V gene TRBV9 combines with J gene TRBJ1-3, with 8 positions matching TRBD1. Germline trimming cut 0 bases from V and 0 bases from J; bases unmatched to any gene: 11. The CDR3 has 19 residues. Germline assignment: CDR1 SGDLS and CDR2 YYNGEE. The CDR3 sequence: CASSVDLVGTGGSGNTIYF. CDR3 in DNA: TGTGCCAGCAGCGTAGATCTCGTGGGGACAGGCGGCTCTGGAAACACCATATATTTT.

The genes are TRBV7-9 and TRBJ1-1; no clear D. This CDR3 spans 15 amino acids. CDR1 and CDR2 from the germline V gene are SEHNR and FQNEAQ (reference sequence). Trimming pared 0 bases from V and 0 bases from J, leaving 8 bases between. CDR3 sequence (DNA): TGTGCCAGCAGCTTAGCCGTTGGGCTGAACACTGAAGCTTTCTTT. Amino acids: CASSLAVGLNTEAFF.

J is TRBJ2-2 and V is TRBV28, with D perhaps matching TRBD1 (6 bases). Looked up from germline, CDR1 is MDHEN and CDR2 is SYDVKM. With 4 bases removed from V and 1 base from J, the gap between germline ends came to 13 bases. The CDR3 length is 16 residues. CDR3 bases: TGTGCCAGCAGTTCACAGGGTGAAGGGAACACCGGGGAGCTGTTTTTT. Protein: CASSSQGEGNTGELFF.

CDR3 nucleotides: TGTGCCAGCAGCGTTTGGGGGACTAGCGGGGAGGAGCAGTTCTTC. This codes for CASSVWGTSGEEQFF. This sequence joins TRBV9 and TRBJ2-1, with 13 bases aligning to TRBD2. There are 15 residues in the CDR3. Germline assignment: CDR1 SGDLS and CDR2 YYNGEE. J was trimmed by 10 bases and V by 2 bases; bases with no gene match: 6.

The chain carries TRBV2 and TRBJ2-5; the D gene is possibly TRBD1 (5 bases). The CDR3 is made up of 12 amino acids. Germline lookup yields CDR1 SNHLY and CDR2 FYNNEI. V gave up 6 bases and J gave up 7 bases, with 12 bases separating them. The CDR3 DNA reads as TGTGCCAGCAGGGGGCTCGTTGGGACCCAGTACTTC. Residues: CASRGLVGTQYF.

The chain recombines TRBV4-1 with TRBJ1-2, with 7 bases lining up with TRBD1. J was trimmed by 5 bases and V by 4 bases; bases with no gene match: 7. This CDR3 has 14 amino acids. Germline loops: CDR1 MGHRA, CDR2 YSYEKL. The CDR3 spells CASSLTGTDYGYTF. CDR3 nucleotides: TGCGCCAGCAGCCTCACCGGGACAGATTATGGCTACACCTTC.

The CDR3 sequence is CASSQVDSGSGPEAFF. CDR3 DNA sequence: TGCGCCAGCAGCCAAGTTGATTCGGGGAGCGGGCCGGAAGCTTTCTTT. This chain connects TRBV4-3 to TRBJ1-1; no definite D call. The CDR3 has 16 amino acids. Germline V gene sequence: CDR1 LGHNA, CDR2 YSLEER. V was trimmed by 1 base and J by 8 bases, leaving 20 bases between them.

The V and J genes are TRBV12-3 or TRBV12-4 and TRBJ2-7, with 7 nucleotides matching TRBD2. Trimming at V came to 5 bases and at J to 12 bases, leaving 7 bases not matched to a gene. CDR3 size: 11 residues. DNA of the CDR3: TGTGCCAGCAGTAGAGCGGGGCGGTGGTACTTC. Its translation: CASSRAGRWYF.

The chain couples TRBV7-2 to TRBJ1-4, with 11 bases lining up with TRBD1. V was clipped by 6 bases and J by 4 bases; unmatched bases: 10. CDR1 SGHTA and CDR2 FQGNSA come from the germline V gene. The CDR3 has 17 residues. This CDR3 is CASRATGTGGLNEKLFF. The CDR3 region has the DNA TGTGCCAGCAGGGCGACCGGGACAGGGGGTCTTAATGAAAAACTGTTTTTT.

CDR3 nucleotides: TGTGCCAGCAGAAGTACAGGGGGTACTAAAGCTTTCTTT. Amino acid sequence: CASRSTGGTKAFF. The chain links TRBV6-5 to TRBJ1-1; 8 bases match TRBD1. Trimming cost V 6 bases and J 9 bases; bases outside gene matches: 9. CDR1 is MNHEY, CDR2 SVGAGI, per germline. The CDR3 runs 13 residues.

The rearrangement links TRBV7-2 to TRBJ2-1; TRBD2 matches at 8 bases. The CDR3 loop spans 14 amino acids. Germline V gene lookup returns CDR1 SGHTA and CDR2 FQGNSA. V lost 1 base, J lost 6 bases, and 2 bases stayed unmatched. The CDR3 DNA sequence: TGTGCCAGCAGCTTAGTAGCGGGGTCCAATGAGCAGTTCTTC. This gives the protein CASSLVAGSNEQFF.

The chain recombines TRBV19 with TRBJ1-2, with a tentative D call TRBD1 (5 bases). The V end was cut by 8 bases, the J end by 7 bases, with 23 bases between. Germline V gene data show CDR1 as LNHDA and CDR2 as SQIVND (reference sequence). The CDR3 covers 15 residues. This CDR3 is CASGSSGELFGGYTF. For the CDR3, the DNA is TGTGCCAGTGGCTCCTCGGGGGAGCTATTCGGTGGCTACACCTTC.

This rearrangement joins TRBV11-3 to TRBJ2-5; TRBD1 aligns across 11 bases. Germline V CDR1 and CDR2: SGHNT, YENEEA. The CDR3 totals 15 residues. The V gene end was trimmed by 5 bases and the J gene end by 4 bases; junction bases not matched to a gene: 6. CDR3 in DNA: TGTGCCAGCAGCATTCGGACAGGGGGCGTAGAGACCCAGTACTTC. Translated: CASSIRTGGVETQYF. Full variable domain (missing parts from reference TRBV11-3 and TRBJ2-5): EAGVVQSPRYKIIEKKQPVAFWCNPISGHNTLYWYLQNLGQGPELLIRYENEEAVDDSQLPKDRFSAERLKGVDSTLKIQPAELGDSAVYLCASSIRTGGVETQYFGPGTRLLVL.